These 4 T cell receptor beta chains share one sample of origin, sequenced in a study of cytomegalovirus exposure and HLA in healthy donors. The primer mix had 60 Vbeta and 13 Jbeta primers. The assay was immunoSEQ multiplex PCR, and TCRdb's table has in-frame clones only and misses some. Among about 160,000 clones listed, over 70% were seen once. Input material: PBMCs. The source is a woman aged 40-49 years in good health and CMV-seropositive.

The chain is built from TRBV5-4 and TRBJ2-1; D ambiguous. The germline CDR1 and CDR2 sequences are SGHNT and YYREEE (reference sequence). The V end lost 0 bases, the J end lost 0 bases, and 7 bases lay between the germline ends. The CDR3 is 15 residues long. DNA of the CDR3: TGTGCCAGCAGCTTGGACCTTAGCTCCTACAATGAGCAGTTCTTC. Its translation is CASSLDLSSYNEQFF.

V and J are TRBV9 and TRBJ2-1; D is unclear. The germline gives CDR1 SGDLS, CDR2 YYNGEE. The CDR3 covers 13 residues. Trimming pared 0 bases from V and 7 bases from J, leaving 8 bases between. This chain's CDR3 is CASSVGVWNEQFF. CDR3 nucleotide sequence: TGTGCCAGCAGCGTAGGAGTTTGGAATGAGCAGTTCTTC.

This clone has just a few counts. The CDR3 reads CASSLDRAGQPQHF. CDR3 DNA sequence: TGTGCCAGCAGCCTAGACAGGGCCGGGCAGCCCCAGCATTTT. This sequence joins TRBV7-8 and TRBJ1-5; 7 bases map to TRBD1. In germline, CDR1 is SGHVS, CDR2 FQNEAQ. This CDR3 has 14 amino acids. Trimming took 5 bases from V and 7 from J; bases not matched to a gene: 8.

J is TRBJ1-5 and V is TRBV2, with 9 positions matching TRBD1. The V segment lost 4 bases and the J segment 7 bases; nucleotides outside the gene matches: 2. The germline CDR1 and CDR2 sequences are SNHLY and FYNNEI. This CDR3 has 13 amino acids. The CDR3 bases are TGTGCCAGCAGTGGGGACAGGGAGCAGCCCCAGCATTTT. This encodes CASSGDREQPQHF. The whole variable domain, remainder taken from reference TRBV2 and TRBJ1-5, is EPEVTQTPSHQVTQMGQEVILRCVPISNHLYFYWYRQILGQKVEFLVSFYNNEISEKSEIFDDQFSVERPDGSNFTLKIRSTKLEDSAMYFCASSGDREQPQHFGDGTRLSIL.